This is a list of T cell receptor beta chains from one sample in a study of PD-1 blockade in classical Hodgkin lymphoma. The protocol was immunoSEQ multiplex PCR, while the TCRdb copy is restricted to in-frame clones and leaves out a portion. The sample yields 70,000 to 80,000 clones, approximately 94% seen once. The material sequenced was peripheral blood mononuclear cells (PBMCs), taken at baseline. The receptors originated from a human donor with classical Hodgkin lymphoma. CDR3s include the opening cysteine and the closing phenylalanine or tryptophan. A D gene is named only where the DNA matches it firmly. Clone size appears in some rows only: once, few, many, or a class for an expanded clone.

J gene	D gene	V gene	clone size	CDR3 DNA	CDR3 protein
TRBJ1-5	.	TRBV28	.	TGTGCCAGCAGTTTCCCTTTTTATCGCAATCAGCCCCAGCATTTT	CASSFPFYRNQPQHF
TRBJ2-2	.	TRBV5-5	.	TGTGCCAGCAGCTGGACAACGGGCACCGGGGAGCTGTTTTTT	CASSWTTGTGELFF
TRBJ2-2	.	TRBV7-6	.	TGTGCCAGCAGCTTCGGGGGGCTGGTCACCGGGGAGCTGTTTTTT	CASSFGGLVTGELFF
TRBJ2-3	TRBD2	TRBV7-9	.	TGTGCCAGCAGCTCCTTAGCCGGGACTAGCTGGGATACGCAGTATTTT	CASSSLAGTSWDTQYF
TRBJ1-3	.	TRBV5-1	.	TGCGCCAGCAGCTTGTCGACACCACTTTCTGGAAACACCATATATTTT	CASSLSTPLSGNTIYF
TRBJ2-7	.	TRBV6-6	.	TGTGCCAGCAGAACACGGATGGAGTCCCCTTACGAGCAGTACTTC	CASRTRMESPYEQYF
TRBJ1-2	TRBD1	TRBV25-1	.	TGTGCCAGCAGTGATAAGCGTGGGACAGTCTATGGCTACACCTTC	CASSDKRGTVYGYTF
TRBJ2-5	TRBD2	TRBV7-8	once	TGTGCCAGCAGCACCCAGGTGGTAGCGGGGTTCCAAGAGACCCAGTACTTC	CASSTQVVAGFQETQYF
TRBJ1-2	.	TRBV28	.	TGTGCCAGCAGTTTAGGCAGGGCAAACGTATTTTATGGCTACACCTTC	CASSLGRANVFYGYTF
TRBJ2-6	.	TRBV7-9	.	TGTGCCAGCAGCTTGTGGGGCTCTGGGGCCAACGTCCTGACTTTC	CASSLWGSGANVLTF
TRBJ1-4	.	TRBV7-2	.	TGTGCCAGCAGCTTCGAATTCGGGGATGAAAAACTGTTTTTT	CASSFEFGDEKLFF
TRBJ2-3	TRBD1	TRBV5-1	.	TGCGCCAGCAGCTCCCAACTGACAGGGGGCGCCCCAGATACGCAGTATTTT	CASSSQLTGGAPDTQYF
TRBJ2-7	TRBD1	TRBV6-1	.	TGTGCCAGCAGTGAACTTAGACAGGGGGTCGGGTTCGAGCAGTACTTC	CASSELRQGVGFEQYF
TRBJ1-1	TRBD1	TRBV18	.	TGTGCCAGCTCACCAATGGGGGGACAGGATGAAGCTTTCTTT	CASSPMGGQDEAFF
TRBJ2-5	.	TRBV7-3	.	TGTGCCAGCAGCTTGGGTCAGGGTAAGAGGGAAGAGACCCAGTACTTC	CASSLGQGKREETQYF
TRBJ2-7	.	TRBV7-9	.	TGTGCCAGCATCCGGGACGGCTACTACGAGCAGTACTTC	CASIRDGYYEQYF
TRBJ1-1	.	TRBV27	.	TGTGCCAGCAGTCCAGAGGGCCCCCGGGGTGAAGCTTTCTTT	CASSPEGPRGEAFF
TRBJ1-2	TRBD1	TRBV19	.	TGTGCCAGTAGTATAGGGTTTGGATCCGGGACAGGGGAAGGCTACACCTTC	CASSIGFGSGTGEGYTF
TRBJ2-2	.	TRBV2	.	TGTGCCAGCAGTTGGACGCGCGACCGTCCGAACACCGGGGAGCTGTTTTTT	CASSWTRDRPNTGELFF
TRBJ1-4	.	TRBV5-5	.	TGTGCCAGCAGGCGCCATGAAAAACTGTTTTTT	CASRRHEKLFF
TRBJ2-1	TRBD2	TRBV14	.	TGTGCCAGCAGCTCACCTCCAAGAGCGGGAGATGGTGCCGACAATGAGCAGTTCTTC	CASSSPPRAGDGADNEQFF
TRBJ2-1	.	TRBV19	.	TGTGCCAGTCTCTGGGGAGTACAGCAGTTCTTC	CASLWGVQQFF
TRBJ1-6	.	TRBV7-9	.	TGTGCCAGCAGCTTAGACAAAGACAATTCACCCCTCCACTTT	CASSLDKDNSPLHF
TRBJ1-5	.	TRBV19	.	TGTGCCAGTAGTATAGGGTATGCAGGGGAGGAACAGCCCCAGCATTTT	CASSIGYAGEEQPQHF
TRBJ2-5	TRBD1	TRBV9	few	TGTGCCAGCAGCGTATTAGGACAGGGGGGGCAAGAGACCCAGTACTTC	CASSVLGQGGQETQYF
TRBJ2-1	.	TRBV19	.	TGTGCCAGTAGTATAGGGGCCGGTAGCTCCTACAATGAGCAGTTCTTC	CASSIGAGSSYNEQFF
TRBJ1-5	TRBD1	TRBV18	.	TGTGCCAGCTCAACGGACAGGAACAATCAGCCCCAGCATTTT	CASSTDRNNQPQHF
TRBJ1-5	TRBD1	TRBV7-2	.	TGTGCCAGCACCCGAACAGGGGGCTTTCATCAGCCCCAGCATTTT	CASTRTGGFHQPQHF
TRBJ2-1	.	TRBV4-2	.	TGTGCCAGCAGCCAAGAGGTACCCCCTCTCAACAATGAGCAGTTCTTC	CASSQEVPPLNNEQFF
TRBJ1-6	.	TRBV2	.	TGTGCCAGCAGTCCCCGGTTAGGGGCGAGCTCCTATAATTCACCCCTCCACTTT	CASSPRLGASSYNSPLHF
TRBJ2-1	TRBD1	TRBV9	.	TGTGCCAGCAGCGTAGGGACAGGGGGCTACAATGAGCAGTTCTTC	CASSVGTGGYNEQFF
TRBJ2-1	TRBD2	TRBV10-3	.	TGTGCCGGGGGGGTGGCTAGCGGGGTCGAGCAGTTCTTC	CAGGVASGVEQFF
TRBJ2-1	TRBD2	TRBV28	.	TGTGCCAGCAGCACTTGGCCATACGTCAGCGGGAGCGAGAAGAATGAGCAGTTCTTC	CASSTWPYVSGSEKNEQFF
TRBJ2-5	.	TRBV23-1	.	TGCGCCAGCACCTATGACAGGCGGGGAGAGACCCAGTACTTC	CASTYDRRGETQYF
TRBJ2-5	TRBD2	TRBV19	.	TGTGCCAGTAGTTACAGCGGGGAACCCCAAGAGACCCAGTACTTC	CASSYSGEPQETQYF